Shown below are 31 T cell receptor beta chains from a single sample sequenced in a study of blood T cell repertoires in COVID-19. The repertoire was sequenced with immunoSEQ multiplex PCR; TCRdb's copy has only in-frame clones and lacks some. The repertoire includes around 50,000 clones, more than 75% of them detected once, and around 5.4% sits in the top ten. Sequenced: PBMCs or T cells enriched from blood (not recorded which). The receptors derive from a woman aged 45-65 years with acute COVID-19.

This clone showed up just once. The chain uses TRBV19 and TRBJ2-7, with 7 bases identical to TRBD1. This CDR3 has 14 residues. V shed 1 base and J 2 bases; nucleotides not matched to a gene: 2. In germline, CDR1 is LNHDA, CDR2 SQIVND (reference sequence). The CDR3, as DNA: TGTGCCAGTAGTATAGGTGACAGGGCCTACGAGCAGTACTTC. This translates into CASSIGDRAYEQYF.

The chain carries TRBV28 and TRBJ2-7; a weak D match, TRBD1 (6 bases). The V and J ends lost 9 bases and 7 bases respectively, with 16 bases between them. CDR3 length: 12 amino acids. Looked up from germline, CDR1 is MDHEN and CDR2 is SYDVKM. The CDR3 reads CASGGSRWEQYF. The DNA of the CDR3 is TGTGCCAGTGGGGGCAGCCGTTGGGAGCAGTACTTC. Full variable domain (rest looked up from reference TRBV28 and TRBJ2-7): DVKVTQSSRYLVKRTGEKVFLECVQDMDHENMFWYRQDPGLGLRLIYFSYDVKMKEKGDIPEGYSVSREKKERFSLILESASTNQTSMYLCASGGSRWEQYFGPGTRLTVT.

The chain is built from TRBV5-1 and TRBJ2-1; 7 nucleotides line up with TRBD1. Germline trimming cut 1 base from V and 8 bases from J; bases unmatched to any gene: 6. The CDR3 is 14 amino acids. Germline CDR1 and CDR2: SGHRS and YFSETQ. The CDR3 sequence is CASSLQGVRDEQFF. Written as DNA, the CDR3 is TGCGCCAGCAGCTTGCAGGGGGTAAGGGATGAGCAGTTCTTC.

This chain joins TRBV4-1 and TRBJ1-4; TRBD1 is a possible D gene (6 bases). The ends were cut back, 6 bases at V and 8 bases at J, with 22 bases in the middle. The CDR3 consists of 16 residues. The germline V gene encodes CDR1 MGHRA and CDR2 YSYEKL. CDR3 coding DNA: TGCGCCAGCAGGACCCGCGTACAGGGAGCGGAAGAAAAACTGTTTTTT. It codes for CASRTRVQGAEEKLFF.

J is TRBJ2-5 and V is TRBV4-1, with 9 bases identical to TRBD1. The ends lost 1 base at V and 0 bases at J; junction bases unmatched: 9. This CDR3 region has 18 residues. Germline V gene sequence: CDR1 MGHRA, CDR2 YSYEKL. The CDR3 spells CASSQGPPGQGYQETQYF. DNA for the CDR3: TGCGCCAGCAGCCAAGGCCCTCCGGGACAGGGATACCAAGAGACCCAGTACTTC.

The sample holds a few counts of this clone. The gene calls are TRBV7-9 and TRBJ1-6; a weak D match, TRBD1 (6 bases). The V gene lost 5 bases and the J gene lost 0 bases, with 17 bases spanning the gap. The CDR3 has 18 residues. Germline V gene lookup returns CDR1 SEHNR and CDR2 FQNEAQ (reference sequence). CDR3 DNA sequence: TGTGCCAGCAGCGAAAACGACAGGCCTAGCTCCTATAATTCACCCCTCCACTTT. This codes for CASSENDRPSSYNSPLHF.

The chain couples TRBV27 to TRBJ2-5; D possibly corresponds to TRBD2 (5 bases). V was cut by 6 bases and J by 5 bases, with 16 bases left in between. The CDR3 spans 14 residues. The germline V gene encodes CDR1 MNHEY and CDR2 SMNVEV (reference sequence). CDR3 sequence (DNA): TGTGCCAGCAGGGACTCACTCAATAGCGAGACCCAGTACTTC. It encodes CASRDSLNSETQYF.

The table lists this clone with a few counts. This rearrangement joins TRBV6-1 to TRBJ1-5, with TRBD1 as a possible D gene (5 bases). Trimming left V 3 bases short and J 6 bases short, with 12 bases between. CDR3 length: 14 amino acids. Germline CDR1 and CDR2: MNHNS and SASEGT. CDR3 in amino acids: CASSEGSRGQPQHF. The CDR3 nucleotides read TGTGCCAGCAGTGAGGGAAGTAGGGGTCAGCCCCAGCATTTT.

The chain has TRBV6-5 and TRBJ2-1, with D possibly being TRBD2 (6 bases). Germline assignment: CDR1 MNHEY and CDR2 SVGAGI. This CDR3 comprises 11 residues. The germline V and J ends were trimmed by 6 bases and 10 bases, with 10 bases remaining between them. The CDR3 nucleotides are TGTGCCAGCAGAAGGCTAGCGGAGCAGTTCTTC. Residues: CASRRLAEQFF.

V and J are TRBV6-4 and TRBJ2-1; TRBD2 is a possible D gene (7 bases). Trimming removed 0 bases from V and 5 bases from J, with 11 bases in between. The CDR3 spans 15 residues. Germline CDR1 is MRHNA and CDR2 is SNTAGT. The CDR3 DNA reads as TGTGCCAGCAGTGACTCGAAGGGGGGGCACAATGAGCAGTTCTTC. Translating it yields CASSDSKGGHNEQFF.

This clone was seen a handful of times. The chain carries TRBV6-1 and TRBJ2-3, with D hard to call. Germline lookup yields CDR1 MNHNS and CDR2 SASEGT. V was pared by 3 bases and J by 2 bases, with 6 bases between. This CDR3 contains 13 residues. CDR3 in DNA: TGTGCCAGCAGTGACCGGTACACAGATACGCAGTATTTT. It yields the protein CASSDRYTDTQYF.

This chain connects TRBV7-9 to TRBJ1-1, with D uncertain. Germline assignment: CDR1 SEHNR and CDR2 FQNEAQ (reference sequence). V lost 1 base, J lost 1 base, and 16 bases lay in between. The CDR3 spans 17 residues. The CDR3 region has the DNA TGTGCCAGCAGCTTAGGGTTGAAATTAGACACGAACACTGAAGCTTTCTTT. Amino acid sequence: CASSLGLKLDTNTEAFF.

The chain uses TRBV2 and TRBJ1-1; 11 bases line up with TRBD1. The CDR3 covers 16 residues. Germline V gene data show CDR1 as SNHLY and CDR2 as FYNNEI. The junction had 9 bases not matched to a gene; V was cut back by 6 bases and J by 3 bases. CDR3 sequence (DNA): TGTGCCAGCAGCTCCGGGACAGGGGGTGAGGACACTGAAGCTTTCTTT. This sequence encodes CASSSGTGGEDTEAFF.

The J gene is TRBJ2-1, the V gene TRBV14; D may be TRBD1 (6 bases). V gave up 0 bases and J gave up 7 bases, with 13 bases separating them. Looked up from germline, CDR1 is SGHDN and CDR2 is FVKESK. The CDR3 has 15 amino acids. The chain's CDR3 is CASSQDWGQSNEQFF. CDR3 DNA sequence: TGTGCCAGCAGCCAAGATTGGGGGCAGTCGAATGAGCAGTTCTTC. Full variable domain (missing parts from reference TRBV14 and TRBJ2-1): EAGVTQFPSHSVIEKGQTVTLRCDPISGHDNLYWYRRVMGKEIKFLLHFVKESKQDESGMPNNRFLAERTGGTYSTLKVQPAELEDSGVYFCASSQDWGQSNEQFFGPGTRLTVL.

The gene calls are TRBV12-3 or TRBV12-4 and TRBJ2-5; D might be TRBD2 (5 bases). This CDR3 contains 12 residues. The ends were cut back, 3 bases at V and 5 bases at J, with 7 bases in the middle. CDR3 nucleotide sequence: TGTGCCAGCAGTTTTGGGGAGGAGACCCAGTACTTC. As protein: CASSFGEETQYF.

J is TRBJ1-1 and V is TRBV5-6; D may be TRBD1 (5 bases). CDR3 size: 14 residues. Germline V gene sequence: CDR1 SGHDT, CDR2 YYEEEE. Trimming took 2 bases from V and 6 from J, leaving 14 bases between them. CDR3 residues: CASSFRTGPSEAFF. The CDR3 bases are TGTGCCAGCAGCTTTCGAACAGGACCCTCTGAAGCTTTCTTT.

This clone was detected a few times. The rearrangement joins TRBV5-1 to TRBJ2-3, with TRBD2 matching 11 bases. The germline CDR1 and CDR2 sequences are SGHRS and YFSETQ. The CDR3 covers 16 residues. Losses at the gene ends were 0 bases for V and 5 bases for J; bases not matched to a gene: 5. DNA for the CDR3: TGCGCCAGCAGCTTGGTGACTAGCGGGATTGAAGATACGCAGTATTTT. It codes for CASSLVTSGIEDTQYF.

CDR3 sequence reads: CASSRTSGGPQEQFF. CDR3 DNA sequence: TGTGCCAGTAGTAGAACTAGCGGGGGCCCTCAGGAGCAGTTCTTC. The V call is TRBV19, the J call TRBJ2-1; 11 bases are shared with TRBD2. V lost 4 bases, J lost 10 bases, and 9 bases stayed unmatched. Germline CDR1 and CDR2: LNHDA and SQIVND (reference sequence). The CDR3 totals 15 residues.

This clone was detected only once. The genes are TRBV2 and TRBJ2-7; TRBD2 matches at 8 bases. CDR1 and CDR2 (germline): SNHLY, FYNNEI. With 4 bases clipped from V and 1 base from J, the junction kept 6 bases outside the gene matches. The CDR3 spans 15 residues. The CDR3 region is CASSGRTSRSYEQYF. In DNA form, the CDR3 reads TGTGCCAGCAGTGGAAGGACTAGCAGGTCCTACGAGCAGTACTTC.

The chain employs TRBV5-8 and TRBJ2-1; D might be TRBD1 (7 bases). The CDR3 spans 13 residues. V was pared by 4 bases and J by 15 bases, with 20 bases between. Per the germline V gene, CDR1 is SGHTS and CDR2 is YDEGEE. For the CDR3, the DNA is TGTGCCAGCAGCCCCTCGTCAGGGGGGCCTGGGTTCTTC. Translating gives CASSPSSGGPGFF. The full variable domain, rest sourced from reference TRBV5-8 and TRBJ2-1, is EAGVTQSPTHLIKTRGQQATLRCSPISGHTSVYWYQQALGLGLQFLLWYDEGEERNRGNFPPRFSGRQFPNYSSELNVNALELEDSALYLCASSPSSGGPGFFGPGTRLTVL.

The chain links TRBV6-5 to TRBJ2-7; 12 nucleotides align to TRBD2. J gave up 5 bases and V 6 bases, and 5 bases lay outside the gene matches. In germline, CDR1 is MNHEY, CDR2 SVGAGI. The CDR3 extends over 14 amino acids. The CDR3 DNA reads TGTGCCAGCAGCCCCCGACTAGCGGGGGACGAGCAGTACTTC. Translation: CASSPRLAGDEQYF.

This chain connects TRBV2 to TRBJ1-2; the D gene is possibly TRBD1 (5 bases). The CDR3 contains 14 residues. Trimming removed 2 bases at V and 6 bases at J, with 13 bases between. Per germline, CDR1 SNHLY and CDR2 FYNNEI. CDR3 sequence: CASSEQGRADGYTF. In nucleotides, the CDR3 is TGTGCCAGCAGTGAACAGGGAAGGGCCGATGGCTACACCTTC.

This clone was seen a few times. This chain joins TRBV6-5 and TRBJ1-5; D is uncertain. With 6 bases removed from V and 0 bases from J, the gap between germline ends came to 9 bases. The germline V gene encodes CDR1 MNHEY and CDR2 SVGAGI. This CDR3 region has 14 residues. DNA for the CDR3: TGTGCCAGCAGATCAGGATTTAGCAATCAGCCCCAGCATTTT. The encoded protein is CASRSGFSNQPQHF.

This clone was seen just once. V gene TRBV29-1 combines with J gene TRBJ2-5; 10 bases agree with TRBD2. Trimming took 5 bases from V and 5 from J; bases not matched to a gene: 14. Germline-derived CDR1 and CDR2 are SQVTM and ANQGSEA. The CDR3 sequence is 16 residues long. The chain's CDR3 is CSVRVLGSGGRETQYF. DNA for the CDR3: TGCAGCGTTCGGGTCTTGGGTAGCGGGGGGAGGGAGACCCAGTACTTC. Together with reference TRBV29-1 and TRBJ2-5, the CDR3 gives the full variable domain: SAVISQKPSRDICQRGTSLTIQCQVDSQVTMMFWYRQQPGQSLTLIATANQGSEATYESGFVIDKFPISRPNLTFSTLTVSNMSPEDSSIYLCSVRVLGSGGRETQYFGPGTRLLVL.

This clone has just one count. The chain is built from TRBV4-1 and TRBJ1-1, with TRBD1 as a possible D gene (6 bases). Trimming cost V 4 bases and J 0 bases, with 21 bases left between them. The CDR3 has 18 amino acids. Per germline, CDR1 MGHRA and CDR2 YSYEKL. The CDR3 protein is CASSPPGGGRTMNTEAFF. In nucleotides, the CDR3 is TGCGCCAGCAGCCCCCCGGGGGGGGGCCGGACTATGAACACTGAAGCTTTCTTT.

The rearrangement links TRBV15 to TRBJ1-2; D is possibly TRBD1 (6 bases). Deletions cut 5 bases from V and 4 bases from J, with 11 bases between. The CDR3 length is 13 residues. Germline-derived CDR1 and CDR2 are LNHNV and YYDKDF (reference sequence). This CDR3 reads CATSSGVGYGYTF. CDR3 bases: TGTGCCACCAGCTCAGGGGTGGGCTATGGCTACACCTTC.

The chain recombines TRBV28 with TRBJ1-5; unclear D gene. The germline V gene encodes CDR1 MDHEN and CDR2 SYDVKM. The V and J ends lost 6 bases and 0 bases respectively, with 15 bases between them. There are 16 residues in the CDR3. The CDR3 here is CASRARHVYSNQPQHF. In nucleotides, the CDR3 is TGTGCCAGCAGGGCTCGACACGTTTATAGCAATCAGCCCCAGCATTTT.

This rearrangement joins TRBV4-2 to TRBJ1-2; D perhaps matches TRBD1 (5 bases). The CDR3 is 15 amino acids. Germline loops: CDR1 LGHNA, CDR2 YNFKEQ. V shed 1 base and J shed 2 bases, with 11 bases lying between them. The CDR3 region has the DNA TGTGCCAGCAGCCAAGTGGACGGACAAAACTATGGCTACACCTTC. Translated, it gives CASSQVDGQNYGYTF.

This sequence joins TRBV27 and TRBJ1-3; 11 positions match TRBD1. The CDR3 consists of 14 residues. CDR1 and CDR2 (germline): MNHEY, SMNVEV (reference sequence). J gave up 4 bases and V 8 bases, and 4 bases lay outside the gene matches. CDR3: CASGDRGIGNTIYF. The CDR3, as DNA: TGTGCCAGCGGGGACAGGGGGATCGGAAACACCATATATTTT.

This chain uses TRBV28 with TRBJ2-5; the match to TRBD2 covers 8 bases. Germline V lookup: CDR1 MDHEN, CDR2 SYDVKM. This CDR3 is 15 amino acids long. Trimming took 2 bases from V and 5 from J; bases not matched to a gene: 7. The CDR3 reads CASSLTSAGVETQYF. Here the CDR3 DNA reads TGTGCCAGCAGTTTAACATCAGCGGGGGTGGAGACCCAGTACTTC. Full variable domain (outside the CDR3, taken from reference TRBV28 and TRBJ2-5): DVKVTQSSRYLVKRTGEKVFLECVQDMDHENMFWYRQDPGLGLRLIYFSYDVKMKEKGDIPEGYSVSREKKERFSLILESASTNQTSMYLCASSLTSAGVETQYFGPGTRLLVL.

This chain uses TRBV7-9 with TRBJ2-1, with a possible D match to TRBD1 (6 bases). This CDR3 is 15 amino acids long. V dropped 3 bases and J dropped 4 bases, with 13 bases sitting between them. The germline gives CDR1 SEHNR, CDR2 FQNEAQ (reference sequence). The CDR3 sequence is CASSFAQGQYNEQFF. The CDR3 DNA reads TGTGCCAGCAGCTTTGCTCAGGGGCAGTACAATGAGCAGTTCTTC.